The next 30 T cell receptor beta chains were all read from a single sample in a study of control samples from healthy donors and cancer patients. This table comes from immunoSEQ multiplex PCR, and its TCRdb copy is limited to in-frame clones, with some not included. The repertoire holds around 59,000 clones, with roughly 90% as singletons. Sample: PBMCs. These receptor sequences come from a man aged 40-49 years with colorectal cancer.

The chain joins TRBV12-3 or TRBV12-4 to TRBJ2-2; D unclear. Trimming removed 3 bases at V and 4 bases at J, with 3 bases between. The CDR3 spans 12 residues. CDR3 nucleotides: TGTGCCAGCAGTTTTTTCACCGGGGAGCTGTTTTTT. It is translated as CASSFFTGELFF.

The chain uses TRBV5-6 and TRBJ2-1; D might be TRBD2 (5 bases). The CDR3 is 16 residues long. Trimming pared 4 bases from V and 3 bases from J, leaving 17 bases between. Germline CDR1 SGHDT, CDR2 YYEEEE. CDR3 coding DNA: TGTGCCAGCAGCCCCTTTTCTGGAGGATACTACAATGAGCAGTTCTTC. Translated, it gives CASSPFSGGYYNEQFF.

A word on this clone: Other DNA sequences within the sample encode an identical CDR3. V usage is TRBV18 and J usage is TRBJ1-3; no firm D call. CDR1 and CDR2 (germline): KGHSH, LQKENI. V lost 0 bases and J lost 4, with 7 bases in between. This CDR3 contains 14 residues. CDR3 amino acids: CASSPPRSGNTIYF. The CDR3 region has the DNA TGTGCCAGCTCACCACCGCGGTCCGGAAACACCATATATTTT.

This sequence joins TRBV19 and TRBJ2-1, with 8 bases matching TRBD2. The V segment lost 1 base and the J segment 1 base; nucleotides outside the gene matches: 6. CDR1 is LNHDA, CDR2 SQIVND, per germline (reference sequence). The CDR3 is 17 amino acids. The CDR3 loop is CASSIGLAGGSYNEQFF. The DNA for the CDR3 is TGTGCCAGTAGTATAGGGTTGGCGGGGGGTTCCTACAATGAGCAGTTCTTC.

This CDR3 is CASSIWGADTQYF. In DNA form, the CDR3 reads TGTGCCAGTAGTATCTGGGGGGCAGATACGCAGTATTTT. The rearrangement links TRBV19 to TRBJ2-3; D is possibly TRBD2 (6 bases). The CDR3 runs to 13 residues. The germline V gene encodes CDR1 LNHDA and CDR2 SQIVND (reference sequence). Deletions cut 3 bases from V and 4 bases from J, with 8 bases between.

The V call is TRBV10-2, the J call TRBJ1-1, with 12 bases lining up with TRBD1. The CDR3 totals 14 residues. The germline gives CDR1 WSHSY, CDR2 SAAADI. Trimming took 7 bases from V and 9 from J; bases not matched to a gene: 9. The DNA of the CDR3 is TGCGCCAGCATGAGGGCGGGACAGGGGGCACAAGCTTTCTTT. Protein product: CASMRAGQGAQAFF.

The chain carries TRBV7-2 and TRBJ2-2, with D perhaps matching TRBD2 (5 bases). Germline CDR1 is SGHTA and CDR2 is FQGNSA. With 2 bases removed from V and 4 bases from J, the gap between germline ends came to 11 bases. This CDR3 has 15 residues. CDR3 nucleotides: TGTGCCAGCAGCTTATTCGGGGTGGGCACCGGGGAGCTGTTTTTT. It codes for CASSLFGVGTGELFF.

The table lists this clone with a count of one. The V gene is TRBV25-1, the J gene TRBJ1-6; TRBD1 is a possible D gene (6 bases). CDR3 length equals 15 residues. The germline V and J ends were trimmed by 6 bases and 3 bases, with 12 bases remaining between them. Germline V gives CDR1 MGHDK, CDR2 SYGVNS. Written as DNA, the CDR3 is TGTGCCAGCAGCTATACAGGGATCTATAATTCACCCCTCCACTTT. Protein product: CASSYTGIYNSPLHF.

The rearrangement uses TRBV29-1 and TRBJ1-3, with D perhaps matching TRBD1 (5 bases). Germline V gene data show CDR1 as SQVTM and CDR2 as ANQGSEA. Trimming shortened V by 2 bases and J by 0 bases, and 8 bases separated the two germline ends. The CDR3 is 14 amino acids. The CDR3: CSVERGVSGNTIYF. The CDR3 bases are TGCAGCGTTGAAAGAGGGGTCTCTGGAAACACCATATATTTT.

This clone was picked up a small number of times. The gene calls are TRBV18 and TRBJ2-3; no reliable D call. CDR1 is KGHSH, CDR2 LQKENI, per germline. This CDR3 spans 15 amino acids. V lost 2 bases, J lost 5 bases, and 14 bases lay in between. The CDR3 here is CASSPVQGREDTQYF. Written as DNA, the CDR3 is TGTGCCAGCTCACCAGTACAAGGACGCGAAGATACGCAGTATTTT.

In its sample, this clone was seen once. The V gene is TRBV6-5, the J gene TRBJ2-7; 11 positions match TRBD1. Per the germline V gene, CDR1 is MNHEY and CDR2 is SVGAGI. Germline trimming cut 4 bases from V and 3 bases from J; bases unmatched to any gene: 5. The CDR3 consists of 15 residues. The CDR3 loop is CASSSPGQGGYEQYF. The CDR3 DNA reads TGTGCCAGCAGTTCACCGGGACAGGGGGGCTACGAGCAGTACTTC.

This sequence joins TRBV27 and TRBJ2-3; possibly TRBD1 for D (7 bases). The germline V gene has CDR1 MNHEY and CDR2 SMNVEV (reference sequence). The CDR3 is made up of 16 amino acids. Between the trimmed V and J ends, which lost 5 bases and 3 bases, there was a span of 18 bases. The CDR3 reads CASSHRQGGGTDTQYF. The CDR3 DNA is TGTGCCAGCAGTCACCGACAGGGAGGTGGAACAGATACGCAGTATTTT.

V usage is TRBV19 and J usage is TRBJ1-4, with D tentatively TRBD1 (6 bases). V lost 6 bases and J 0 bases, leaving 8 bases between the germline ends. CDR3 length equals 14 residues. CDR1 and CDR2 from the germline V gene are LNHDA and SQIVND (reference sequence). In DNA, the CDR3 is TGTGCCAGTAGCTACAGGGCAACTAATGAAAAACTGTTTTTT. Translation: CASSYRATNEKLFF.

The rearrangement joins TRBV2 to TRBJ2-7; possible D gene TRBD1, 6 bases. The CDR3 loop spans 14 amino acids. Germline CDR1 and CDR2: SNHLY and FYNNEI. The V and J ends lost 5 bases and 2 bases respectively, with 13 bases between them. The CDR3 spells CASSTDRTAYEQYF. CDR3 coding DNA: TGTGCCAGCAGTACGGACAGAACCGCCTACGAGCAGTACTTC. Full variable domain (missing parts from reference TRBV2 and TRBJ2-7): EPEVTQTPSHQVTQMGQEVILRCVPISNHLYFYWYRQILGQKVEFLVSFYNNEISEKSEIFDDQFSVERPDGSNFTLKIRSTKLEDSAMYFCASSTDRTAYEQYFGPGTRLTVT.

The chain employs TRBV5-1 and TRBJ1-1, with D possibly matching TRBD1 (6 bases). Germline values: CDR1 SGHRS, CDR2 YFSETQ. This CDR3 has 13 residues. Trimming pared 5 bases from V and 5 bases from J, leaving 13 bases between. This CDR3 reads CASSAQGRTEAFF. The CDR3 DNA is TGCGCCAGCAGTGCCCAGGGGCGAACTGAAGCTTTCTTT.

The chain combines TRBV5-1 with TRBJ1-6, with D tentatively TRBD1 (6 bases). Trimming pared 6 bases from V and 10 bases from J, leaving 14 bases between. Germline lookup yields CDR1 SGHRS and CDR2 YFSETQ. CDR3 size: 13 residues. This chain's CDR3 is CASTLGAGSPLHF. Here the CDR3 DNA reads TGCGCCAGCACACTGGGGGCCGGGTCACCCCTCCACTTT.

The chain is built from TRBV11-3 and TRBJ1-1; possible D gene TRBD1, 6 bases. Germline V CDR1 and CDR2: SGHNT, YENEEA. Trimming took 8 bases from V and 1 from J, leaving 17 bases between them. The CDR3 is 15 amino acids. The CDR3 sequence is CASRSGGRGNTEAFF. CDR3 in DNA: TGTGCCAGCCGCTCCGGGGGGCGGGGGAACACTGAAGCTTTCTTT. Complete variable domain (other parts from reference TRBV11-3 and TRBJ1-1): EAGVVQSPRYKIIEKKQPVAFWCNPISGHNTLYWYLQNLGQGPELLIRYENEEAVDDSQLPKDRFSAERLKGVDSTLKIQPAELGDSAVYLCASRSGGRGNTEAFFGQGTRLTVV.

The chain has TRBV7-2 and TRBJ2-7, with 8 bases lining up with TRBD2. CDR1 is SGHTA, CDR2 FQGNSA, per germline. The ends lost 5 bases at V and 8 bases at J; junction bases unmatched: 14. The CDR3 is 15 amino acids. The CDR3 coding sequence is TGTGCCAGCAGCCCAATTAGCGGGGCCGCGAGTCAGCAGTACTTC. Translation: CASSPISGAASQQYF.

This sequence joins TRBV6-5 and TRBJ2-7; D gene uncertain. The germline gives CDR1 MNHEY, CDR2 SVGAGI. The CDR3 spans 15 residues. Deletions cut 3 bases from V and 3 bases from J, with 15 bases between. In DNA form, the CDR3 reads TGTGCCAGCAGTTATGGGCCACAGAAAGGCTACGAGCAGTACTTC. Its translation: CASSYGPQKGYEQYF.

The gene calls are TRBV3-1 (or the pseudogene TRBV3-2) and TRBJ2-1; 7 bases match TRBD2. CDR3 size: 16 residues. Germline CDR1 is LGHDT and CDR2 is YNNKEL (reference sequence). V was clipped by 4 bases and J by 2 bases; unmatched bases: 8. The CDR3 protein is CASSPPGTMTYNEQFF. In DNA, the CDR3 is TGTGCCAGCAGCCCCCCCGGGACTATGACCTACAATGAGCAGTTCTTC.

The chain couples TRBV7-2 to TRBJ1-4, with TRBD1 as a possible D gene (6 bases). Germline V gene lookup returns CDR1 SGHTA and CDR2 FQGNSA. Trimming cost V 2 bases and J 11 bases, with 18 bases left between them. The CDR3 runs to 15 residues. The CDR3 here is CASSLQAGDLVKLFF. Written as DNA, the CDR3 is TGTGCCAGCAGCTTACAGGCAGGGGATTTAGTGAAACTGTTTTTT.

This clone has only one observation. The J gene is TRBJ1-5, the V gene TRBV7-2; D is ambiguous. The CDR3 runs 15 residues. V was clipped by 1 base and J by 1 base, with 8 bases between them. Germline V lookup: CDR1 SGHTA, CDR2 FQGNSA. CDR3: CASSLDATSNQPQHF. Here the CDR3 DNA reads TGTGCCAGCAGCTTAGACGCCACGAGCAATCAGCCCCAGCATTTT.

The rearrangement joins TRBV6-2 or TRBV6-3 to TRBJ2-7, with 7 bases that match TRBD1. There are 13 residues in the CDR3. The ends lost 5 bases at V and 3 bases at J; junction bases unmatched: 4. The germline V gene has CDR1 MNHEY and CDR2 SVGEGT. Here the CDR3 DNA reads TGTGCCAGCAGTCGGGACAGCTACTACGAGCAGTACTTC. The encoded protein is CASSRDSYYEQYF.

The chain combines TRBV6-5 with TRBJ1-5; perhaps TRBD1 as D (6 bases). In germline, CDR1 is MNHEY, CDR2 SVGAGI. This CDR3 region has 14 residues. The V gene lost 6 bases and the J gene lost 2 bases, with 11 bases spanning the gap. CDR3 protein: CASRDSGGNQPQHF. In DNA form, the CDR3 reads TGTGCCAGCAGGGACAGTGGCGGCAATCAGCCCCAGCATTTT.

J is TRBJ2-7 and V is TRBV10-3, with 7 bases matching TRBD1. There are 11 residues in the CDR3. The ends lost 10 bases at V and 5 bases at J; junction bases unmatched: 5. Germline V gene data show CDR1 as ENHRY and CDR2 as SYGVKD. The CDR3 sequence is CATTGADEQYF. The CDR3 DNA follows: TGTGCCACCACAGGGGCCGACGAGCAGTACTTC.

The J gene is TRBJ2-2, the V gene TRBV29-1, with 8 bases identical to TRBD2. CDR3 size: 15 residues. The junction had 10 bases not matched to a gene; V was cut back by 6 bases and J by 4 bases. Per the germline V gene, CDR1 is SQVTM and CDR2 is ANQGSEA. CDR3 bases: TGCAGCGTCCTGACGGGAGGGACGAGCACCGGGGAGCTGTTTTTT. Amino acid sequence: CSVLTGGTSTGELFF.

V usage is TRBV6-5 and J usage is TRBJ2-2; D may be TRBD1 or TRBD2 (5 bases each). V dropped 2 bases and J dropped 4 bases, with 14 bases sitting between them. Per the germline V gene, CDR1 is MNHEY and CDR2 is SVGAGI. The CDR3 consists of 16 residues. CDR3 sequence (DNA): TGTGCCAGCAGTTACGAGGGGACCTTAGTCACCGGGGAGCTGTTTTTT. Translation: CASSYEGTLVTGELFF.

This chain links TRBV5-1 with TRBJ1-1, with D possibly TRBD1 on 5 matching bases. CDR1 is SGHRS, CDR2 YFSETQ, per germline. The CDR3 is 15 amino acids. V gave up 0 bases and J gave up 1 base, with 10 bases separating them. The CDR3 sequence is CASSLVGAGNTEAFF. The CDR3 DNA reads TGCGCCAGCAGCTTGGTTGGGGCCGGGAACACTGAAGCTTTCTTT.

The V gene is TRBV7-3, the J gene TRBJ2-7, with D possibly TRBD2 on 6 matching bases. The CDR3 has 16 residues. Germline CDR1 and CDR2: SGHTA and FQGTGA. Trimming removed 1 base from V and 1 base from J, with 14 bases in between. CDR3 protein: CASSLIGQGGSYEQYF. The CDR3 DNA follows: TGTGCCAGCAGCTTAATAGGGCAGGGAGGATCCTACGAGCAGTACTTC.

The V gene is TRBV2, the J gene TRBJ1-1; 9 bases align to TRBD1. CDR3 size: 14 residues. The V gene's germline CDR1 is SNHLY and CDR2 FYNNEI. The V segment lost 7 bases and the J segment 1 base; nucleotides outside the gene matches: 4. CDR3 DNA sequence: TGTGCCAGCACCGGGACAGGGAAGAACACTGAAGCTTTCTTT. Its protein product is CASTGTGKNTEAFF.